Listed below are T cell receptor beta chains from one sample, sequenced in a study of blood T cells in healthy people across ages. From the 5' RACE reads, TCRdb called clonotypes with MiXCR, one entry per CDR3 protein. The sample contains 550,000 to 650,000 distinct CDR3 sequences, 27% of which appear only once. These sequences were also reported in another study, on T cells of mothers and their children.

The sequenced material came from blood. These receptors were taken from a boy aged 2 to 9 in good health. Both conserved end residues are part of each CDR3. D genes are given only for firm matches. For some rows the clone size is stated as once, few or many, or as a class when expanded; others skip it.

clone_size | j_call | v_call | d_call | cdr3_aa | cdr3_nt
few | TRBJ2-1 | TRBV7-2 | TRBD2 | CASSLARRGGDEQFF | TGTGCCAGCAGCTTAGCTCGGCGGGGAGGGGATGAGCAGTTCTTC
. | TRBJ2-3 | TRBV4-2 | TRBD2 | CASSQEAGTSFYRQYF | TGTGCCAGCAGCCAAGAGGCCGGGACTAGCTTCTATCGGCAGTATTTT
few | TRBJ1-5 | TRBV7-9 | . | CASSRTDSNQPQHF | TGTGCCAGCAGCCGGACGGATAGCAATCAGCCCCAGCATTTT
. | TRBJ1-2 | TRBV5-1 | . | CASSLDGARGYTF | TGCGCCAGCAGCTTGGATGGGGCCCGGGGCTACACCTTC
. | TRBJ2-1 | TRBV7-4 | . | CASSGNRNQDEQFF | TGTGCCAGCAGCGGGAATCGTAACCAGGATGAGCAGTTCTTC
. | TRBJ2-7 | TRBV7-8 | . | CASSLGANPYEQYF | TGTGCCAGCAGCTTAGGAGCCAACCCATACGAGCAGTACTTC
. | TRBJ2-7 | TRBV19 | TRBD1 | CASSRGQGERAYEQYF | TGTGCCAGTAGCCGGGGACAGGGTGAGAGGGCCTACGAGCAGTACTTC
. | TRBJ1-3 | TRBV6-1 | TRBD1 | CASSHLTGGNSGNTIYF | TGTGCCAGCAGCCATCTGACAGGGGGAAACTCTGGAAACACCATATATTTT
. | TRBJ2-3 | TRBV28 | TRBD1 | CASAGRGTGFDTQYF | TGTGCCAGCGCCGGGAGAGGGACAGGGTTTGATACGCAGTATTTT
. | TRBJ1-4 | TRBV20-1 | . | CSARVKSNEKLFF | TGCAGTGCTAGGGTCAAATCGAATGAAAAACTGTTTTTT
few | TRBJ1-2 | TRBV29-1 | TRBD1 | CSVQGSPEDGYTF | TGCAGCGTACAGGGGTCTCCGGAGGATGGCTACACCTTC
. | TRBJ1-2 | TRBV12-3/TRBV12-4 | . | CASSSSDSYGYTF | TGTGCCAGCAGCTCCTCAGACAGCTATGGCTACACCTTC
many | TRBJ2-7 | TRBV3-1 | . | CASSPLLQSYEQYF | TGTGCCAGCAGCCCCCTTTTGCAGTCCTACGAGCAGTACTTC
few | TRBJ1-2 | TRBV4-2 | . | CASSPGTAGYGYTF | TGTGCCAGCAGCCCTGGAACGGCCGGGTATGGCTACACCTTC
few | TRBJ1-2 | TRBV29-1 | . | CSVEDLQGPDYGYTF | TGCAGCGTTGAAGATCTCCAGGGCCCTGACTATGGCTACACCTTC
. | TRBJ2-7 | TRBV7-2 | . | CASSSLGGAGYEQYF | TGTGCCAGCAGCTCCCTGGGGGGCGCGGGGTACGAGCAGTACTTC
. | TRBJ1-1 | TRBV10-2 | . | CASRGLGTEAFF | TGCGCCAGCAGGGGGCTTGGGACTGAAGCTTTCTTT
. | TRBJ1-1 | TRBV30 | . | CAWSTPGRPEAFF | TGTGCCTGGAGTACCCCGGGGCGGCCTGAAGCTTTCTTT
. | TRBJ1-5 | TRBV29-1 | . | CSVLRHRRGQPQHF | TGCAGCGTTCTTAGACACCGACGTGGTCAGCCCCAGCATTTT
few | TRBJ1-2 | TRBV29-1 | . | CSVSQASPGGYTF | TGCAGCGTTTCCCAAGCCAGCCCTGGGGGCTACACCTTC
once | TRBJ1-2 | TRBV6-5 | TRBD1 | CASTNPGTDGYTF | TGTGCCAGCACCAATCCAGGGACAGATGGCTACACCTTC
. | TRBJ2-5 | TRBV6-6 | . | CASSLRLVGETQYF | TGTGCCAGCAGCCTACGACTAGTCGGGGAGACCCAGTACTTC
. | TRBJ2-3 | TRBV5-1 | . | CASSSRGGLADRTDTQYF | TGCGCCAGCAGCTCCCGAGGGGGGCTAGCGGATCGAACGGATACGCAGTATTTT
. | TRBJ2-7 | TRBV7-9 | TRBD1 | CASSLGRDRHTYEQYF | TGTGCCAGCAGCCTCGGTCGGGACAGACATACCTACGAGCAGTACTTC
few | TRBJ2-7 | TRBV4-3 | . | CASTSGLGPGEQYF | TGCGCCAGCACCTCGGGACTGGGCCCCGGTGAGCAGTACTTC
. | TRBJ2-1 | TRBV30 | . | CAWDRAVEQFF | TGTGCCTGGGACCGGGCAGTTGAGCAGTTCTTC
few | TRBJ2-5 | TRBV18 | . | CASSPFEQETQYF | TGTGCCAGCTCACCGTTCGAGCAAGAGACCCAGTACTTC
few | TRBJ2-7 | TRBV4-3 | . | CASSQDSGLATYEQYF | TGCGCCAGCAGCCAAGATTCGGGCCTAGCGACGTACGAGCAGTACTTC
. | TRBJ2-5 | TRBV29-1 | . | CSVSGYVREQETQYF | TGCAGCGTGTCAGGGTACGTCAGGGAGCAAGAGACCCAGTACTTC
. | TRBJ2-5 | TRBV30 | . | CAWSSVRGETQYF | TGTGCCTGGAGTAGTGTTCGTGGGGAGACCCAGTACTTC
few | TRBJ1-1 | TRBV12-3/TRBV12-4 | TRBD1 | CASSPPTGQEHTEAFF | TGTGCCAGCAGTCCCCCCACCGGACAGGAGCACACTGAAGCTTTCTTT